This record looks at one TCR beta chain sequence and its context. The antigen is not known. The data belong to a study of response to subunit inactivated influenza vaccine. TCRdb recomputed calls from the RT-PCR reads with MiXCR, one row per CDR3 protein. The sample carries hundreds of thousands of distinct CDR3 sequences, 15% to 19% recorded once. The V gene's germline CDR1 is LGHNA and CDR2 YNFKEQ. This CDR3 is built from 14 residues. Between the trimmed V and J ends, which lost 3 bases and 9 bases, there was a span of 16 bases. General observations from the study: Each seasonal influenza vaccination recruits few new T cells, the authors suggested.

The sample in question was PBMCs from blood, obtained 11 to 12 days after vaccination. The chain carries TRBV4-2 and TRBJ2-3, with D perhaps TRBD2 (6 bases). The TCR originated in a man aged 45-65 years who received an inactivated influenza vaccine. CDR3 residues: CASSQFVGGGTQYF. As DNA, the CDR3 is TGTGCCAGCAGCCAGTTTGTTGGTGGGGGGACGCAGTATTTT.